Reported below is one T cell receptor (beta chain). Its cognate antigen is unknown. The record originates from a study of cytomegalovirus exposure and HLA in healthy donors. Study background: Some 85 million unique TCRs from HLA-typed donors were held in an early data release. Study-wide findings and caveats: Reports showed the classifier diagnosing cytomegalovirus status with high specificity and sensitivity. CMV serostatus alone was available as immune exposure information. In an earlier analysis, productive rearrangement rates for most beta V segments clustered near 87% or 30%.

V gave up 6 bases and J gave up 1 base; unmatched junction bases: 3. The CDR3 is 14 residues long. Germline CDR1 reads LNHDA; CDR2 reads SQIVND (reference sequence). PCR primers comprised 60 Vbeta and 13 Jbeta primers. Here immunoSEQ multiplex PCR was the method, and the copy in TCRdb shows in-frame clones only, minus some. The table lists 99,000 or so clones, 75% to 80% of them singletons. Specimen: PBMCs. The TCR comes from a man in his fifties or sixties in good health and CMV-seropositive. V is TRBV19 and J is TRBJ2-3; 8 positions match TRBD2. CDR3 sequence (DNA): TGTGCCAGTAGCAAAGCGGGGGGCACAGATACGCAGTATTTT. Its translation: CASSKAGGTDTQYF.